Each of the 5 T cell receptor beta chains below was sequenced from the same sample in a study of follicular helper T cells after annual influenza vaccination. Sequencing was performed with immunoSEQ multiplex PCR; in TCRdb, only in-frame clones are kept and a portion is missing. This sample carries about 15,000 clones, approximately 88% of them seen once, and the ten largest clones take approximately 1.3%. Time point denoted: 2014-2015 season, 7 days after vaccination. This specimen was CXCR5+ CD38- circulating T follicular helper cells from blood, taken 7 days after influenza vaccination. As to subset: circulating Tfh, non-naive CD4+CXCR5+PD-1+ (ICOS+CD38+ or ICOS-CD38-). These receptors were obtained from an adult who received the influenza vaccine.

V is TRBV30 and J is TRBJ1-5; D might be TRBD1 (6 bases). The CDR3 is 13 amino acids. CDR1 and CDR2 from the germline V gene are GTSNPN and SVGIG (reference sequence). V lost 3 bases, J lost 1 base, and 7 bases lay in between. In nucleotides, the CDR3 is TGTGCCTGGAGACAGGGAAGCAATCAGCCCCAGCATTTT. Encoded protein: CAWRQGSNQPQHF. The full variable domain, with the rest looked up from reference TRBV30 and TRBJ1-5, is SQTIHQWPATLVQPVGSPLSLECTVEGTSNPNLYWYRQAAGRGLQLLFYSVGIGQISSEVPQNLSASRPQDRQFILSSKKLLLSDSGFYLCAWRQGSNQPQHFGDGTRLSIL.

This chain connects TRBV2 to TRBJ2-7, with D unclear. V lost 8 bases and J lost 2, with 7 bases in between. This CDR3 has 11 amino acids. Germline V lookup: CDR1 SNHLY, CDR2 FYNNEI. CDR3 DNA: TGTGCCAGCTATCTCCCCTACGAGCAGTACTTC. Translation: CASYLPYEQYF.

The V and J genes are TRBV5-4 and TRBJ1-2, with a tentative D call TRBD1 (6 bases). There are 15 residues in the CDR3. The ends were cut back, 5 bases at V and 0 bases at J, with 14 bases in the middle. Germline CDR1 SGHNT, CDR2 YYREEE (reference sequence). The chain's CDR3 is CASRSRTDANYGYTF. DNA of the CDR3: TGTGCCAGCAGGTCTAGGACAGATGCTAACTATGGCTACACCTTC.

This chain joins TRBV5-1 and TRBJ1-2; TRBD1 matches at 8 bases. The J segment lost 2 bases and the V segment lost 4 bases, leaving 7 bases of the junction unmatched. The germline CDR1 and CDR2 sequences are SGHRS and YFSETQ. The CDR3 extends over 15 amino acids. CDR3 DNA: TGCGCCAGCAGCCGAGGGACAGGATCCAACTATGGCTACACCTTC. This translates into CASSRGTGSNYGYTF.

The chain recombines TRBV7-9 with TRBJ1-1; perhaps TRBD1 as D (5 bases). The CDR3 contains 13 residues. CDR1 and CDR2 (germline): SEHNR, FQNEAQ (reference sequence). Trimming removed 1 base from V and 5 bases from J, with 8 bases in between. The CDR3 loop reads CASSLDGGTEAFF. The CDR3 DNA follows: TGTGCCAGCAGCTTAGATGGGGGGACTGAAGCTTTCTTT.